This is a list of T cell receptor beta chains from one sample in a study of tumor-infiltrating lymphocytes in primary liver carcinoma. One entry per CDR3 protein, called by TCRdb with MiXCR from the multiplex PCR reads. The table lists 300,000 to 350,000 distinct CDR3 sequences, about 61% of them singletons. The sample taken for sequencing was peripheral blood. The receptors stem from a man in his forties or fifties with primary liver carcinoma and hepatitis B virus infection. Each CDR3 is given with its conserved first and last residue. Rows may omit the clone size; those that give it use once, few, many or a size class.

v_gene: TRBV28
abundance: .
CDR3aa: CASRGISSSPIHF

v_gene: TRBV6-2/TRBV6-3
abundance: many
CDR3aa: CASSSHGGGSYEQYF

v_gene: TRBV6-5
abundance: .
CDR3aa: CASSEGHNEQFF

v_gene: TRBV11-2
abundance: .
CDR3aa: CARSLGRGGQSSYEQYF

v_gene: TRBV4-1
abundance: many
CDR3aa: CASSREGRVLYEQYF

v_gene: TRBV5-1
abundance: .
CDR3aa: CASSLALSRNTKNIQYF

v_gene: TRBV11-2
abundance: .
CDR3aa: CASGMISGRLGELFF

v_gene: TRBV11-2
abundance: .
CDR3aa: CASSPRDHTDTQYF

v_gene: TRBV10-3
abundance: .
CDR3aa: CAIGGTASYNEQFF

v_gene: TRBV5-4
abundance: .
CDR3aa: CASSSRGGTYGYTF

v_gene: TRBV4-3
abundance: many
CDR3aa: CASSQGVNPIEQFF

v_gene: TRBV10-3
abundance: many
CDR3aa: CAISPMARGGGGELFF

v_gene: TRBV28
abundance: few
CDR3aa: CASSFQTYEQYF

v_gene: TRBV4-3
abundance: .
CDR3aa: CASSQESNLRYERYF